A single sample gave rise to the 9 T cell receptor beta chains below, sequenced in a study of regulatory T cells in long-lasting Graves disease. Both iRepertoire HTBI primers and Arm-PCR of CDR3 regions were used to build the TCR beta libraries. TCRdb analysed the multiplex PCR reads with MiXCR anew, one entry per CDR3 protein. This sample has some 400,000 distinct CDR3 sequences, with more than 12% found just once. Time point here: newly diagnosed GD, antithyroid drugs for less than 3 months. Construction of the TCR library relied on RNA isolated from PBMCs. These data were also reused for a study on T cells in Graves' hyperthyroidism and ophthalmopathy.

The sequenced sample was peripheral blood mononuclear cells (PBMCs), obtained at new diagnosis, from a patient treated with antithyroid drugs. Receptor source: a woman under 40 with Graves disease.

V is TRBV12-3 or TRBV12-4 and J is TRBJ2-3, with 7 bases aligning to TRBD1. CDR3 length: 14 residues. V dropped 6 bases and J dropped 6; count of bases not matched to a gene: 9. Written as DNA, the CDR3 is TGTGCCAGCAGACTCGAGGGGGCAGGGGATACGCAGTATTTT. This encodes CASRLEGAGDTQYF.

V gene TRBV10-3 combines with J gene TRBJ2-1; D possibly corresponds to TRBD2 (6 bases). Trimming took off 7 bases at V and 2 bases at J, with 9 bases between the two ends. Germline V lookup: CDR1 ENHRY, CDR2 SYGVKD. The CDR3 length is 13 residues. CDR3 amino acids: CAITGDPYNEQFF. The CDR3, as DNA: TGTGCCATCACGGGGGACCCCTACAATGAGCAGTTCTTC.

This clonotype was seen ten or more times. The chain is built from TRBV11-2 and TRBJ2-1; 7 bases fit TRBD2. Trimming cost V 5 bases and J 5 bases; bases outside gene matches: 6. From germline, CDR1 is SGHAT and CDR2 FQNNGV. This CDR3 region has 14 residues. The chain's CDR3 is CASSAPGGHNEQFF. The CDR3 region has the DNA TGTGCCAGCAGCGCACCGGGGGGACACAATGAGCAGTTCTTC.

Worth noting for this clonotype: This likely came from a read error, as a far larger clone is one base away. This chain joins TRBV3-1 and TRBJ2-5; D assignment may be TRBD1 or TRBD2 (6 bases each). There are 13 residues in the CDR3. With 2 bases removed from V and 11 bases from J, the gap between germline ends came to 15 bases. From germline, CDR1 is LGHDT and CDR2 YNNKEL (reference sequence). The CDR3 protein is CASSQSGGNEQYF. CDR3 coding DNA: TGTGCCAGCAGCCAATCCGGGGGCAATGAGCAGTACTTC.

In this sample, this clonotype turned up many times. In DNA form, the CDR3 reads TGCAGTGCGCGAACAGGGGGGAGCAATCAGCCCCAGCATTTT. Translating it yields CSARTGGSNQPQHF. This sequence joins TRBV20-1 and TRBJ1-5; 8 nucleotides match TRBD1. In germline, CDR1 is DFQATT, CDR2 SNEGSKA (reference sequence). The V segment lost 6 bases and the J segment 1 base; nucleotides outside the gene matches: 5. The CDR3 contains 14 residues.

This chain uses TRBV20-1 with TRBJ2-3; perhaps TRBD1 as D (6 bases). V lost 1 base, J lost 4 bases, and 12 bases lay in between. The CDR3 is 14 residues long. Germline lookup yields CDR1 DFQATT and CDR2 SNEGSKA (reference sequence). The CDR3 region has the DNA TGCAGTGCTAGAGTACAGGGTGGGTCAGATACGCAGTATTTT. The encoded protein is CSARVQGGSDTQYF.

In its sample, this clonotype was seen many times. This chain joins TRBV28 and TRBJ1-3, with D maybe TRBD1 (5 bases). V was cut by 4 bases and J by 4 bases, with 14 bases left in between. The germline gives CDR1 MDHEN, CDR2 SYDVKM. The length of the CDR3 is 15 residues. The CDR3 DNA is TGTGCCAGCAGTTCGGGGACCACCCGGGGAAACACCATATATTTT. It codes for CASSSGTTRGNTIYF.

The gene calls are TRBV27 and TRBJ1-4; D is unclear. The CDR3 loop spans 13 amino acids. Germline CDR1 MNHEY, CDR2 SMNVEV (reference sequence). V was clipped by 8 bases and J by 0 bases, with 7 bases between them. The CDR3 is CASPHATNEKLFF. Written as DNA, the CDR3 is TGTGCCAGCCCCCATGCAACTAATGAAAAACTGTTTTTT. Filled out from reference TRBV27 and TRBJ1-4, the complete variable domain reads EAQVTQNPRYLITVTGKKLTVTCSQNMNHEYMSWYRQDPGLGLRQIYYSMNVEVTDKGDVPEGYKVSRKEKRNFPLILESPSPNQTSLYFCASPHATNEKLFFGSGTQLSVL.

This clonotype has a count of ten or more. The chain uses TRBV30 and TRBJ2-1; 11 bases line up with TRBD2. The junction had 8 bases not matched to a gene; V was cut back by 0 bases and J by 4 bases. In germline, CDR1 is GTSNPN, CDR2 SVGIG (reference sequence). The CDR3 length is 17 residues. This CDR3 is CAWSVGLTSGGYNEQFF. The DNA of the CDR3 is TGTGCCTGGAGTGTAGGGCTTACTAGCGGGGGATACAATGAGCAGTTCTTC.